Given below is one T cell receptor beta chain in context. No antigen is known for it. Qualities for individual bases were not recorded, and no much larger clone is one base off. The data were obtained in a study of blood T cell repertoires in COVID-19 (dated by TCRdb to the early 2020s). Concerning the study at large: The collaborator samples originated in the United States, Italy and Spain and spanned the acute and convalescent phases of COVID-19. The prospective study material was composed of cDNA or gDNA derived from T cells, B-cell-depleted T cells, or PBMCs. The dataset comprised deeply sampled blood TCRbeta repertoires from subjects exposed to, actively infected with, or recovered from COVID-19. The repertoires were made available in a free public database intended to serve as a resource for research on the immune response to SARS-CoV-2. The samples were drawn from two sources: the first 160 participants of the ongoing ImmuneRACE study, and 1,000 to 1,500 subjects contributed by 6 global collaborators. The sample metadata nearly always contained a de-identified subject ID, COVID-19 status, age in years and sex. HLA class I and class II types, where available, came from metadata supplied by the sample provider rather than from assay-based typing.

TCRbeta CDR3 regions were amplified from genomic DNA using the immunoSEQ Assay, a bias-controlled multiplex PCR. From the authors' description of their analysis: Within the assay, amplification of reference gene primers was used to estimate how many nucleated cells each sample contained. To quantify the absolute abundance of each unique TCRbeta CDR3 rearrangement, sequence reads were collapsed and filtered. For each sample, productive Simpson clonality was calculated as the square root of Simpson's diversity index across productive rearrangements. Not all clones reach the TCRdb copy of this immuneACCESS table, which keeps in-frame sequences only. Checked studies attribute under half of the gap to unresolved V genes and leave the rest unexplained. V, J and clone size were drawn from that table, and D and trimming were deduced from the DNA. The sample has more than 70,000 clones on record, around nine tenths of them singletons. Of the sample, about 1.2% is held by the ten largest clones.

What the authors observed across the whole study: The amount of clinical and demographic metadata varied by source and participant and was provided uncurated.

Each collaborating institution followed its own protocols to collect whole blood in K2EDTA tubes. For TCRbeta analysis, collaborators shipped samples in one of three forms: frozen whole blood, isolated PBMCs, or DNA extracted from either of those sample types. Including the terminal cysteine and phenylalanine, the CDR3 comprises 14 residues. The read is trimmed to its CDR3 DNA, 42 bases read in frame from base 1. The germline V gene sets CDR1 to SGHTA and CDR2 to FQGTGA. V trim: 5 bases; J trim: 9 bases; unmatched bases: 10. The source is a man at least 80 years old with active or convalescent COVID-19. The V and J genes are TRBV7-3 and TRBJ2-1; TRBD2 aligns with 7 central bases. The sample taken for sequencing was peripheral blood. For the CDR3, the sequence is CASSPSGKAVEQFF. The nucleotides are TGTGCCAGCAGCCCAAGCGGGAAGGCTGTTGAGCAGTTCTTC.